This is a list of T cell receptor beta chains from one sample in a study of CD8 T cells in Susac syndrome. TCRdb passed the immunoSEQ multiplex PCR reads through MiXCR, listing each CDR3 protein once. The sample includes around 130,000 distinct CDR3 sequences, roughly 94% of them seen just once. The specimen sequenced was CD4+ T cells from PBMCs. All receptors come from a human donor with multiple sclerosis. The CDR3 runs from the conserved cysteine through the conserved F or W.

V	length	J	CDR3
TRBV12-3/TRBV12-4	16	TRBJ2-1	CASCPSPGLPQNEQFF
TRBV5-1	18	TRBJ2-1	CASSFTRGQGVTYNEQFF
TRBV29-1	14	TRBJ1-3	CSVVQGFSGNTIYF
TRBV20-1	17	TRBJ2-3	CSANISPAGGRTDTQYF
TRBV2	16	TRBJ2-6	CASNDRYSSGANVLTF
TRBV6-5	13	TRBJ1-4	CASRLTGNEKLFF
TRBV5-4	15	TRBJ2-7	CASSWGVAPSDEQYF
TRBV28	15	TRBJ2-7	CASSAPGGRTYEQYF
TRBV2	11	TRBJ1-1	CASSGGIEAFF
TRBV4-3	16	TRBJ2-2	CASSQVRGQGAGELFF
TRBV29-1	13	TRBJ2-2	CSVEEGGAGELFF
TRBV5-1	15	TRBJ2-7	CASSFAGLALHEQYF
TRBV24-1	12	TRBJ2-5	CATSDFGETQYF
TRBV4-1	15	TRBJ2-1	CASSQVPGQPNEQFF
TRBV12-3/TRBV12-4	14	TRBJ1-1	CASSRQDTNTEAFF
TRBV15	13	TRBJ2-7	CATSRDVFYEQYF
TRBV7-2	14	TRBJ2-3	CASSQGFATDTQYF
TRBV29-1	16	TRBJ1-2	CSVGGPSGEINYGYTF
TRBV9	14	TRBJ2-2	CASSFTGNTGDLFF
TRBV5-1	12	TRBJ1-2	CASSLGGAGYTF
TRBV6-5	14	TRBJ1-6	CASSYPGENSPLHF
TRBV6-2/TRBV6-3	14	TRBJ1-5	CASRFDTSNQPQHF
TRBV13	15	TRBJ2-5	CASSNVRGGDWTQYF
TRBV5-1	17	TRBJ1-4	CASSLGTGGAGHEKLFF
TRBV5-1	15	TRBJ2-5	CASRAQGNFQETQYF
TRBV7-9	15	TRBJ2-7	CASSLVAGPSYEQYF
TRBV5-1	16	TRBJ2-7	CASSLVLDRGPYEQYF
TRBV5-4	13	TRBJ2-5	CASSPRTRETQYF